These 5 T cell receptor beta chains originate from one sample sequenced in a study of cytomegalovirus exposure and HLA in healthy donors. With 60 Vbeta and 13 Jbeta primers, the PCR was carried out. Clones were read by immunoSEQ multiplex PCR, and TCRdb kept only the in-frame ones, dropping some. The sample lists approximately 190,000 clones, 75% to 90% occurring once. Material: PBMCs. These receptors all come from a man aged 40-49 years in good health and CMV-seropositive.

The rearrangement uses TRBV5-5 and TRBJ2-2, with D maybe TRBD1 (6 bases). Trimming cost V 0 bases and J 3 bases, with 9 bases left between them. Germline assignment: CDR1 SGHKS and CDR2 YYEKEE (reference sequence). The CDR3 runs 15 residues. In DNA form, the CDR3 reads TGTGCCAGCAGCTTGGGGACAGCTCACACCGGGGAGCTGTTTTTT. Protein product: CASSLGTAHTGELFF.

This clone was seen a single time. The V gene is TRBV19, the J gene TRBJ2-3, with TRBD1 matching over 7 bases. The CDR3 covers 15 residues. The V and J ends lost 5 bases and 1 base, in that order; junction bases with no gene match: 6. The germline CDR1 and CDR2 sequences are LNHDA and SQIVND (reference sequence). The CDR3 bases are TGTGCCAGTAGTCTTGACAGGGTAGGCACAGATACGCAGTATTTT. It yields the protein CASSLDRVGTDTQYF.

Here the CDR3 DNA reads TGTGCCAGCAGCTTGGGCACCACTCGTGGTACTGAAGCTTTCTTT. Translated: CASSLGTTRGTEAFF. This rearrangement joins TRBV5-6 to TRBJ1-1; D is uncertain. CDR1 and CDR2 from the germline V gene are SGHDT and YYEEEE. The CDR3 contains 15 residues. V lost 0 bases to trimming and J lost 5 bases, with 14 bases between them. The full variable domain, rest sourced from reference TRBV5-6 and TRBJ1-1, is DAGVTQSPTHLIKTRGQQVTLRCSPKSGHDTVSWYQQALGQGPQFIFQYYEEEERQRGNFPDRFSGHQFPNYSSELNVNALLLGDSALYLCASSLGTTRGTEAFFGQGTRLTVV.

V is TRBV29-1 and J is TRBJ2-7; D is perhaps TRBD2 (6 bases). Trimming left V 0 bases short and J 6 bases short, with 15 bases between. CDR1 is SQVTM and CDR2 is ANQGSEA in the germline V gene. The CDR3 has 14 residues. The CDR3 bases are TGCAGCGTTGAAGATCCGGGGGTGTCGGGCGAGCAGTACTTC. Translated, it gives CSVEDPGVSGEQYF.

J is TRBJ2-2 and V is TRBV6-1; tentatively, D is TRBD1 (6 bases). The CDR3 totals 14 residues. V was shortened by 2 bases and J by 6 bases, with 10 bases between the two germline ends. The germline V gene encodes CDR1 MNHNS and CDR2 SASEGT. The CDR3, as DNA: TGTGCCAGCAGTGAAATAAGGGGGTCCGGGGAGCTGTTTTTT. It codes for CASSEIRGSGELFF.